Each of the 6 T cell receptor beta chains below was sequenced from the same sample in a study of response to subunit inactivated influenza vaccine. Via MiXCR, TCRdb re-called the RT-PCR reads, giving one row per CDR3 protein. The data show around 200,000 distinct CDR3 sequences, roughly 12% seen once. These data also formed part of another study, on T cells expressing NK-cell markers. From that second work: Libraries used 5'RACE template switching adding universal primer site and UMIs.

The specimen comprised CD8+ T cells sorted from PBMCs, sampled less than 13 days after vaccination. All receptors come from a man aged 50 or older who received an inactivated influenza vaccine.

The V gene is TRBV5-6, the J gene TRBJ2-7; 7 bases map to TRBD1. Per the germline V gene, CDR1 is SGHDT and CDR2 is YYEEEE. The V segment lost 1 base and the J segment 4 bases; nucleotides outside the gene matches: 17. The CDR3 covers 18 residues. The CDR3 coding sequence is TGTGCCAGCAGCTTGTCTCCCCCCGGGACAGCTCTTTCATACGAGCAGTACTTC. It is translated as CASSLSPPGTALSYEQYF.

Only a few counts were recorded for this clonotype. A much more abundant neighbour one base away suggests this may be a read error. The chain carries TRBV7-9 and TRBJ2-1; TRBD1 or TRBD2 may be the D gene (5 bases each). The germline V and J ends were trimmed by 1 base and 8 bases, with 6 bases remaining between them. The CDR3 has 12 residues. From germline, CDR1 is SEHNR and CDR2 FQNEAQ (reference sequence). For the CDR3, the DNA is TGTGCCAGCAGCTTAGGGGGGTATGAGCAGTTCTTC. Protein: CASSLGGYEQFF.

The chain couples TRBV4-3 to TRBJ1-1, with D hard to call. V was clipped by 0 bases and J by 0 bases, with 11 bases between them. In germline, CDR1 is LGHNA, CDR2 YSLEER. The CDR3 is made up of 16 amino acids. DNA of the CDR3: TGCGCCAGCAGCCAAGATACGGCTACTATGAACACTGAAGCTTTCTTT. This translates into CASSQDTATMNTEAFF.

This clonotype was seen a handful of times. At one end, the junction sequence differs from germline, possibly due to a read error. The chain is built from TRBV11-2 and TRBJ2-3, with TRBD2 matching 8 bases. The V gene's germline CDR1 is SGHAT and CDR2 FQNNGV. The CDR3 is 12 residues long. This chain's CDR3 is CASSLDDSGTHF. The CDR3 nucleotides read TGTGCCAGCAGCTTAGATGATAGCGGGACCCATTTT.

The chain joins TRBV7-3 to TRBJ2-1; 9 bases match TRBD2. Germline trimming cut 8 bases from V and 8 bases from J; bases unmatched to any gene: 7. The CDR3 has 13 residues. Germline CDR1 is SGHTA and CDR2 is FQGTGA. The CDR3 region has the DNA TGTGCCAGCGCTCCTAGCGGGATGGATGAGCAGTTCTTC. It yields the protein CASAPSGMDEQFF.

This clonotype has at least ten counts. The chain uses TRBV4-1 and TRBJ2-2, with D perhaps matching TRBD2 (6 bases). The CDR3 has 14 amino acids. CDR1 is MGHRA and CDR2 is YSYEKL in the germline V gene. Trimming shortened V by 4 bases and J by 7 bases, and 13 bases separated the two germline ends. CDR3 nucleotides: TGCGCCAGCAGCCTCCGGGGGTCGGGCGGGGAGCTGTTTTTT. Protein product: CASSLRGSGGELFF.